Listed here are 2 T cell receptor beta chains from one sample, sequenced in a study of blood T cell repertoires in COVID-19. Clones were sequenced by immunoSEQ multiplex PCR, and TCRdb holds only the in-frame ones, with some missing. This repertoire shows more than 150,000 clones, about nine tenths found once; its top ten account for around 2.3%. Sequencing used peripheral blood. The receptors were gathered from a man aged 65-85 years with active or convalescent COVID-19.

CDR3 in DNA: TGTGCCAGCAGTTCGTCGGGGGACAGGGGCATCAATGAAAAACTGTTTTTT. Translated, it gives CASSSSGDRGINEKLFF. The chain uses TRBV27 and TRBJ1-4, with 10 nucleotides matching TRBD1. CDR3 length: 17 residues. The V segment lost 4 bases and the J segment 5 bases; nucleotides outside the gene matches: 10. The germline gives CDR1 MNHEY, CDR2 SMNVEV (reference sequence).

V and J are TRBV6-2 or TRBV6-3 and TRBJ2-1; D is possibly TRBD2 (5 bases). The CDR3 totals 16 residues. CDR1 MNHEY and CDR2 SVGEGT come from the germline V gene. V lost 5 bases and J 2 bases, leaving 16 bases between the germline ends. The CDR3 reads CASSTERKRAYNEQFF. CDR3 coding DNA: TGTGCCAGCAGTACCGAACGTAAGAGGGCCTACAATGAGCAGTTCTTC.